What follows are 24 T cell receptor beta chains derived from one specimen sequenced in a study of T-cell memory formation after mild COVID-19. One entry per CDR3 protein, called by TCRdb with MiXCR from the 5' RACE reads. The data show fewer than 110,000 distinct CDR3 sequences, roughly 14% seen once. Material for sequencing was PBMCs or a T cell subset sorted from them (not recorded which). All receptors derive from a young man who had mild COVID-19 (a few samples of this study predate the infection). Cell type and time point are not known.

This clonotype appeared a few times. This chain uses TRBV29-1 with TRBJ2-1; 8 nucleotides line up with TRBD2. V lost 5 bases to trimming and J lost 8 bases; unmatched junction nucleotides: 8. Germline CDR1 is SQVTM and CDR2 is ANQGSEA. There are 13 residues in the CDR3. The CDR3 reads CSVSGLAGDEQFF. The DNA of the CDR3 is TGCAGCGTTTCTGGACTAGCAGGGGATGAGCAGTTCTTC.

V usage is TRBV7-2 and J usage is TRBJ2-5; 8 positions agree with TRBD2. Trimming cost V 5 bases and J 0 bases; bases outside gene matches: 8. CDR1 and CDR2 (germline): SGHTA, FQGNSA. The CDR3 spans 16 residues. The CDR3 DNA reads as TGTGCCAGCAGCATCACTAGCGGAGAGTACCAAGAGACCCAGTACTTC. It is translated as CASSITSGEYQETQYF.

This clonotype has ten or more counts. The chain combines TRBV29-1 with TRBJ2-2; D is undetermined. Per germline, CDR1 SQVTM and CDR2 ANQGSEA. The CDR3 length is 13 residues. V dropped 2 bases and J dropped 4 bases, with 8 bases sitting between them. CDR3 nucleotide sequence: TGCAGCGTTGAAATGGTTGGCACCGGGGAGCTGTTTTTT. Protein sequence: CSVEMVGTGELFF.

This clonotype was recorded a few times. V usage is TRBV9 and J usage is TRBJ1-6; weak D call: TRBD1 (5 bases). The germline V gene encodes CDR1 SGDLS and CDR2 YYNGEE. The CDR3 runs 13 residues. Trimming left V 6 bases short and J 7 bases short, with 11 bases between. As DNA, the CDR3 is TGTGCCAGCAAAGCAGGGTTAAATTCACCCCTCCACTTT. As protein: CASKAGLNSPLHF.

This clonotype was observed at least ten times. The chain has TRBV9 and TRBJ2-3, with 9 bases aligning to TRBD2. From germline, CDR1 is SGDLS and CDR2 YYNGEE. The CDR3 spans 17 residues. V gave up 0 bases and J gave up 0 bases; unmatched junction bases: 5. The CDR3 protein is CASSVGRLAASTDTQYF. The DNA of the CDR3 is TGTGCCAGCAGCGTAGGGAGACTAGCGGCTAGCACAGATACGCAGTATTTT.

This clonotype was seen a handful of times. The V and J genes are TRBV19 and TRBJ1-1, with 7 nucleotides matching TRBD1. CDR3 length: 16 residues. The V segment lost 4 bases and the J segment 4 bases; nucleotides outside the gene matches: 12. Germline CDR1 reads LNHDA; CDR2 reads SQIVND (reference sequence). CDR3 sequence: CASSTLRQGGSTEAFF. In DNA, the CDR3 is TGTGCCAGTAGTACCCTCAGACAGGGTGGCAGCACTGAAGCTTTCTTT. Full variable domain (remainder filled in from reference TRBV19 and TRBJ1-1): DGGITQSPKYLFRKEGQNVTLSCEQNLNHDAMYWYRQDPGQGLRLIYYSQIVNDFQKGDIAEGYSVSREKKESFPLTVTSAQKNPTAFYLCASSTLRQGGSTEAFFGQGTRLTVV.

This clonotype was seen a few times. The chain joins TRBV6-5 to TRBJ1-2; a possible D gene is TRBD1 (5 bases). The germline V gene has CDR1 MNHEY and CDR2 SVGAGI. V gave up 0 bases and J gave up 6 bases, with 14 bases separating them. This CDR3 contains 15 residues. The DNA for the CDR3 is TGTGCCAGCAGTTACTCAGTGACGGGGCTCAATGGCTACACCTTC. Its translation is CASSYSVTGLNGYTF.

This chain's CDR3 is CSAREWTGDYGYTF. CDR3 bases: TGCAGTGCTAGAGAGTGGACAGGGGACTATGGCTACACCTTC. The chain combines TRBV20-1 with TRBJ1-2; 9 nucleotides match TRBD1. The CDR3 runs 14 residues. Germline V gene lookup returns CDR1 DFQATT and CDR2 SNEGSKA (reference sequence). The V and J ends lost 0 bases and 3 bases, in that order; junction bases with no gene match: 2.

This clonotype was observed a handful of times. The V and J genes are TRBV20-1 and TRBJ2-7; D is tentatively TRBD1 or TRBD2 (5 bases each). V was cut by 2 bases and J by 3 bases, with 11 bases left in between. Germline V gene sequence: CDR1 DFQATT, CDR2 SNEGSKA (reference sequence). This CDR3 has 13 residues. The CDR3 here is CSARRTDSYEQYF. DNA for the CDR3: TGCAGTGCTAGAAGGACTGACAGCTACGAGCAGTACTTC.

This clonotype has just a few counts. This chain connects TRBV7-9 to TRBJ2-5; D unresolved. Trimming took off 5 bases at V and 5 bases at J, with 9 bases between the two ends. The CDR3 totals 12 residues. The V gene's germline CDR1 is SEHNR and CDR2 FQNEAQ (reference sequence). DNA for the CDR3: TGTGCCAGCAGCGCAATTCGGGAGACCCAGTACTTC. Protein: CASSAIRETQYF.

There are a few counts of this clonotype. The chain couples TRBV19 to TRBJ2-5; tentatively, D is TRBD1 (6 bases). Between the trimmed V and J ends, which lost 5 bases and 5 bases, there was a span of 15 bases. The CDR3 is 14 residues long. Germline V CDR1 and CDR2: LNHDA, SQIVND (reference sequence). CDR3 region: CASSPSTGWETQYF. CDR3 coding DNA: TGTGCCAGTAGTCCTTCGACAGGTTGGGAGACCCAGTACTTC. Full variable domain (outside the CDR3, taken from reference TRBV19 and TRBJ2-5): DGGITQSPKYLFRKEGQNVTLSCEQNLNHDAMYWYRQDPGQGLRLIYYSQIVNDFQKGDIAEGYSVSREKKESFPLTVTSAQKNPTAFYLCASSPSTGWETQYFGPGTRLLVL.

In this sample, this clonotype turned up many times. This sequence joins TRBV27 and TRBJ2-1; 8 bases align to TRBD2. This CDR3 has 14 residues. V gave up 3 bases and J gave up 7 bases; unmatched junction bases: 5. Germline-derived CDR1 and CDR2 are MNHEY and SMNVEV (reference sequence). CDR3 DNA: TGTGCCAGCAGTTTGCGGGGGGAGAGGAATGAGCAGTTCTTC. This sequence encodes CASSLRGERNEQFF.

This clonotype was seen at least ten times. This chain connects TRBV7-3 to TRBJ1-5; no reliable D call. Per germline, CDR1 SGHTA and CDR2 FQGTGA. The CDR3 totals 13 residues. V lost 5 bases to trimming and J lost 7 bases, with 12 bases between them. In DNA form, the CDR3 reads TGTGCCAGCAGCCAAGACATAGGGCAGCCCCAGCATTTT. This sequence encodes CASSQDIGQPQHF.

This clonotype was recorded many times. The chain employs TRBV10-3 and TRBJ1-5, with D possibly being TRBD1 (5 bases). Germline loops: CDR1 ENHRY, CDR2 SYGVKD. V lost 3 bases and J 7 bases, leaving 10 bases between the germline ends. This CDR3 spans 13 amino acids. The CDR3 protein is CAISDLDNQPQHF. CDR3 nucleotides: TGTGCCATCAGTGATCTGGACAACCAGCCCCAGCATTTT.

This clonotype was counted a few times. The V call is TRBV5-1, the J call TRBJ1-1, with D perhaps TRBD1 (5 bases). Trimming stripped 7 bases from V and 0 bases from J, with 16 bases between. CDR3 size: 15 residues. Germline V gene lookup returns CDR1 SGHRS and CDR2 YFSETQ. In DNA form, the CDR3 reads TGCGCCAGCTCGGGATGGCAGGGCCTGAACACTGAAGCTTTCTTT. This sequence encodes CASSGWQGLNTEAFF.

V and J are TRBV6-5 and TRBJ1-6; D unclear. There are 19 residues in the CDR3. Per germline, CDR1 MNHEY and CDR2 SVGAGI. V lost 5 bases to trimming and J lost 0 bases, with 20 bases between them. The CDR3 region has the DNA TGTGCCAGCAGTACGGCGGCAGTGAGGCGAAGCTCCTATAATTCACCCCTCCACTTT. It codes for CASSTAAVRRSSYNSPLHF.

The chain carries TRBV6-2 or TRBV6-3 and TRBJ2-7, with D perhaps TRBD2 (5 bases). The CDR3 covers 15 residues. The germline V gene has CDR1 MNHEY and CDR2 SVGEGT. The V end was cut by 8 bases, the J end by 1 base, with 18 bases between. The DNA for the CDR3 is TGTGCCAGCTTCTCGTACGACGGAGGATCCTACGAGCAGTACTTC. Encoded protein: CASFSYDGGSYEQYF.

The V call is TRBV27, the J call TRBJ2-1; no reliable D call. V lost 4 bases to trimming and J lost 0 bases, with 10 bases between them. CDR1 and CDR2 from the germline V gene are MNHEY and SMNVEV (reference sequence). CDR3 length: 15 residues. The CDR3 nucleotides are TGTGCCAGCAGTTCCCCTTGGCGCTCCTACAATGAGCAGTTCTTC. This sequence encodes CASSSPWRSYNEQFF.

This chain uses TRBV3-1 with TRBJ2-7; weak D call: TRBD2 (6 bases). V dropped 1 base and J dropped 2 bases, with 24 bases sitting between them. Germline V gives CDR1 LGHDT, CDR2 YNNKEL (reference sequence). The CDR3 sequence is 19 residues long. For the CDR3, the DNA is TGTGCCAGCAGCCAAGTCACCCTCGGGGGAATGGGAGGTCCCTACGAGCAGTACTTC. Protein: CASSQVTLGGMGGPYEQYF.

This clonotype was found a few times. CDR3 amino acids: CASRSPLGQTQYF. The CDR3 DNA is TGTGCCAGCAGAAGTCCCCTGGGACAGACCCAGTACTTC. The V and J genes are TRBV7-9 and TRBJ2-5; D may match TRBD1 or TRBD2 (5 bases each). The V gene lost 6 bases and the J gene lost 6 bases, with 14 bases spanning the gap. In germline, CDR1 is SEHNR, CDR2 FQNEAQ (reference sequence). The CDR3 is 13 residues long.

The chain recombines TRBV10-3 with TRBJ1-1; D is ambiguous. The CDR3 is 13 residues long. Germline V gene sequence: CDR1 ENHRY, CDR2 SYGVKD. Trimming shortened V by 4 bases and J by 3 bases, and 9 bases separated the two germline ends. This chain's CDR3 is CAISGRMDTEAFF. In DNA form, the CDR3 reads TGTGCCATCAGTGGCAGGATGGACACTGAAGCTTTCTTT.

V usage is TRBV20-1 and J usage is TRBJ2-2; D gene ambiguous. The CDR3 loop spans 15 amino acids. The V end was cut by 4 bases, the J end by 4 bases, with 16 bases between. Germline CDR1 and CDR2: DFQATT and SNEGSKA (reference sequence). CDR3 coding DNA: TGCAGTGCTACAACGTCCACCGTGGGCACCGGGGAGCTGTTTTTT. Its protein product is CSATTSTVGTGELFF.

This clonotype occurred a few times. The gene calls are TRBV6-5 and TRBJ2-7, with 10 nucleotides matching TRBD1. V shed 3 bases and J 3 bases; nucleotides not matched to a gene: 2. In germline, CDR1 is MNHEY, CDR2 SVGAGI. The CDR3 totals 14 residues. The CDR3 coding sequence is TGTGCCAGCAGTTATGGACAGGGGGGCTACGAGCAGTACTTC. This translates into CASSYGQGGYEQYF.

This sequence joins TRBV6-6 and TRBJ2-7, with 9 bases identical to TRBD2. With 2 bases clipped from V and 1 base from J, the junction kept 3 bases outside the gene matches. The V gene's germline CDR1 is MNHNY and CDR2 SVGAGI (reference sequence). The CDR3 loop spans 15 amino acids. The CDR3 DNA is TGTGCCAGCAGTTACCCGACTAGCGGTTCCTACGAGCAGTACTTC. Residues: CASSYPTSGSYEQYF.